Sequencing of this TCR beta chain was carried out in a study of blood T cell repertoires in COVID-19. Across the study: Both acute and convalescent COVID-19 samples were obtained from the United States, Italy and Spain. Nucleic acid was either cDNA or gDNA, and it came from T cells, B-cell-depleted T cells, or PBMCs.

Per the original methods: Cell counts per sample came from amplifying reference gene primers. Data came from immunoSEQ multiplex PCR; TCRdb stores just in-frame clones and leaves some out. D and trimming were read from the DNA, whereas the V and J calls and clone size are those reported in that table. This repertoire shows 350,000 to 450,000 clones, around 86% found once; its top ten account for around 2.9%. This CDR3 has 15 residues. Trimming removed 5 bases from V and 6 bases from J; junction bases left unmatched: 7. Germline CDR1 SGHTA, CDR2 FQGTGA. Sequenced input: peripheral blood. This clonotype originated in a human donor in a cohort sampled during active COVID-19. The gene calls are TRBV7-3 and TRBJ2-1; 10 bases match TRBD2. The CDR3 nucleotides are TGTGCCAGCAGCATGAGCGGGGGGGCCTTCAATGAGCAGTTCTTC. Encoded protein: CASSMSGGAFNEQFF.